The count of the clone carrying this TCR beta chain is one. Its antigen is still unknown. Within Nashville, Tennessee resided all donors, each a Caucasian adult. Researchers drew on roughly 89 million PBMCs for genomic DNA from unsorted samples. The data stem from a study of shared clonotypes between healthy human individuals. Findings and caveats of the study: In having few donors, the study represented limited genetic and exposure-history diversity.

The method was immunoSEQ multiplex PCR; TCRdb's version includes in-frame clones alone and lacks a portion of them. Altogether hundreds of thousands of clones are present, around three quarters being singletons, with the ten largest covering approximately 12%. There are 16 residues in the CDR3. Germline CDR1 is MNHEY and CDR2 is SVGAGI. V was cut by 3 bases and J by 0 bases, with 14 bases left in between. Specimen: PBMCs. The rearrangement links TRBV6-5 to TRBJ1-2; D is undetermined. The TCR comes from a woman aged 40 to 55 in good health. Some clones in this sample may be carry-over from other donors' samples. The CDR3 reads CASSYGPALPNYGYTF. The CDR3 region has the DNA TGTGCCAGCAGTTATGGTCCAGCTTTACCTAACTATGGCTACACCTTC.